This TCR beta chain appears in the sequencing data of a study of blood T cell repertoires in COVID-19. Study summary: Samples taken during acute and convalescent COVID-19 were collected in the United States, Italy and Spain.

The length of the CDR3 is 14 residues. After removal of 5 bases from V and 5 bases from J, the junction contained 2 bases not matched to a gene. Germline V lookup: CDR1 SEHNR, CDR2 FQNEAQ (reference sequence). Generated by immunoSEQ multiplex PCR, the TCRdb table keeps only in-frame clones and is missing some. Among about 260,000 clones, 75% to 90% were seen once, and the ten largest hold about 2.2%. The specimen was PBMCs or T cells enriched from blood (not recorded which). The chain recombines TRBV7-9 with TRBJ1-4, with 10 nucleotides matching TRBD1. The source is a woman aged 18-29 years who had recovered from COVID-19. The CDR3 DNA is TGTGCCAGCAGCAGGGGACAGGGGAATGAAAAACTGTTTTTT. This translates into CASSRGQGNEKLFF.